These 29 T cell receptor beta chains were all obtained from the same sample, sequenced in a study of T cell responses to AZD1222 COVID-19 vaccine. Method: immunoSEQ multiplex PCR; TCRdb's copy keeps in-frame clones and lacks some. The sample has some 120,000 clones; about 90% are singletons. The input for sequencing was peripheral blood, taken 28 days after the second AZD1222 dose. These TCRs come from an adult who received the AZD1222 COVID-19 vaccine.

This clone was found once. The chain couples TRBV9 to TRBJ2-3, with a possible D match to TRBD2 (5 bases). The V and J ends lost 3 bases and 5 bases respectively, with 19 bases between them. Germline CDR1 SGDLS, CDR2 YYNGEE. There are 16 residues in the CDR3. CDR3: CASSGAGNLRRDTQYF. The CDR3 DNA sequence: TGTGCCAGCAGCGGGGCCGGGAATTTACGGCGAGATACGCAGTATTTT.

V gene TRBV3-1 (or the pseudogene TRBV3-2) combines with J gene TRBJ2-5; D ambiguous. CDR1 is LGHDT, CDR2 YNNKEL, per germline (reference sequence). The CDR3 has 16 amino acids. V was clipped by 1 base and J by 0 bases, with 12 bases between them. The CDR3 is CASSQGSVLYQETQYF. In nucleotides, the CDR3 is TGTGCCAGCAGCCAAGGGTCAGTTCTCTACCAAGAGACCCAGTACTTC.

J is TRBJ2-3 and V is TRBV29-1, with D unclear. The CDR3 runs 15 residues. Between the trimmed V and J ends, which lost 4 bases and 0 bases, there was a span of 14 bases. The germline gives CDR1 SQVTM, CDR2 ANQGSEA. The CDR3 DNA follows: TGCAGCGTTGCGATTCTCGCGGCGAGCACAGATACGCAGTATTTT. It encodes CSVAILAASTDTQYF.

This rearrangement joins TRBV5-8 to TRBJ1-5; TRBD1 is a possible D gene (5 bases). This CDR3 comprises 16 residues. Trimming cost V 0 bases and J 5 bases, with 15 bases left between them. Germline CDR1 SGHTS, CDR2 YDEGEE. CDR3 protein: CASSLGAGGGDQPQHF. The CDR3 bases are TGTGCCAGCAGCTTGGGGGCGGGGGGAGGTGATCAGCCCCAGCATTTT. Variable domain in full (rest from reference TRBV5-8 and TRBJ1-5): EAGVTQSPTHLIKTRGQQATLRCSPISGHTSVYWYQQALGLGLQFLLWYDEGEERNRGNFPPRFSGRQFPNYSSELNVNALELEDSALYLCASSLGAGGGDQPQHFGDGTRLSIL.

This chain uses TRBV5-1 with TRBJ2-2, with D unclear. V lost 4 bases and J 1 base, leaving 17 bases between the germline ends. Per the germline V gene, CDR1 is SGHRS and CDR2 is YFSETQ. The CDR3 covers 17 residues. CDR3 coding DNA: TGCGCCAGCAGCCTCCGATCCGTTGCAGAGAACACCGGGGAGCTGTTTTTT. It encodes CASSLRSVAENTGELFF.

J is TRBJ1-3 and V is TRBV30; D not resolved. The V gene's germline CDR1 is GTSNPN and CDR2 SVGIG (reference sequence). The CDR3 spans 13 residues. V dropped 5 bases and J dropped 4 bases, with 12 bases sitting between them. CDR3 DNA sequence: TGTGCCTGGGATGTGACTAGGGGAAACACCATATATTTT. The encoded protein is CAWDVTRGNTIYF.

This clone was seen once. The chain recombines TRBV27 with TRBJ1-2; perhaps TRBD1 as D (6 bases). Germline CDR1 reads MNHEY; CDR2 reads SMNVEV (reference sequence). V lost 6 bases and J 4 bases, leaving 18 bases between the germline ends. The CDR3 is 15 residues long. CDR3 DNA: TGTGCCAGCAGAACCGACTCCGACAGGAGCTATGGCTACACCTTC. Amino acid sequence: CASRTDSDRSYGYTF.

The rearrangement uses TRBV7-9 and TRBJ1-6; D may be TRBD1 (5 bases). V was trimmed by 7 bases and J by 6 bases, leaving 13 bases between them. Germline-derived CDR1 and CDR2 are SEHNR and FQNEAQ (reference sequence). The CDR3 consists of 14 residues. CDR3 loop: CASTATALNSPLHF. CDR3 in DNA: TGTGCCAGCACCGCGACAGCACTTAATTCACCCCTCCACTTT.

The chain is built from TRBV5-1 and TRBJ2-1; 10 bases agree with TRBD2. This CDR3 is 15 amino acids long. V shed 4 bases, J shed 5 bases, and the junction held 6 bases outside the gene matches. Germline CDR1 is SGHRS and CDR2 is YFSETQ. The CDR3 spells CASSVASGSNNEQFF. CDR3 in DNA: TGCGCCAGCAGCGTTGCTAGCGGGAGTAACAATGAGCAGTTCTTC.

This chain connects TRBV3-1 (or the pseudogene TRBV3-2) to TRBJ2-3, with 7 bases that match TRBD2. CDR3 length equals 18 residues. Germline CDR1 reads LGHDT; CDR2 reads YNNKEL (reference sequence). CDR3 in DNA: TGTGCAACCAGCAAGAACGCACCGGGAGGCCACCTAGCAGATACGCAGTATTTT. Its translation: CATSKNAPGGHLADTQYF.

The CDR3 DNA reads TGCGCCAGCAGCAACACAGGGTGGGGTGAGCAGTTCTTC. Translated: CASSNTGWGEQFF. This chain links TRBV5-1 with TRBJ2-1; D possibly corresponds to TRBD1 (6 bases). Trimming took 4 bases from V and 9 from J, leaving 14 bases between them. Germline V gene sequence: CDR1 SGHRS, CDR2 YFSETQ. The length of the CDR3 is 13 residues.

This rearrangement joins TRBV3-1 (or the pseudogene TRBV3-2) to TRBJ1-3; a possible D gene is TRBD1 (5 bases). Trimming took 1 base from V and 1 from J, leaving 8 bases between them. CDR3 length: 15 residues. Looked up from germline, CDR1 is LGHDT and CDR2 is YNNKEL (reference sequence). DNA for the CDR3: TGTGCCAGCAGCCAAGTCGCAGGGTCTGGAAACACCATATATTTT. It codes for CASSQVAGSGNTIYF.

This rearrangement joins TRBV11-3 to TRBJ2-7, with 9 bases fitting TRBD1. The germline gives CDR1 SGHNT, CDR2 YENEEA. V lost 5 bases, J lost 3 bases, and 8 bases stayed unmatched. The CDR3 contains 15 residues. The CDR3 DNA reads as TGTGCCAGCAGCCCCGGGGACAGGGAAGTCTACGAGCAGTACTTC. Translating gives CASSPGDREVYEQYF.

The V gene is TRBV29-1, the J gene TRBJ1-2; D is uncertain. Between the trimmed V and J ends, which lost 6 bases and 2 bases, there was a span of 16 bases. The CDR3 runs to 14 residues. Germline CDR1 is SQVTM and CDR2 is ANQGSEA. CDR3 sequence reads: CSVSGERNNYGYTF. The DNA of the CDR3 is TGCAGCGTATCGGGTGAGCGAAACAACTATGGCTACACCTTC.

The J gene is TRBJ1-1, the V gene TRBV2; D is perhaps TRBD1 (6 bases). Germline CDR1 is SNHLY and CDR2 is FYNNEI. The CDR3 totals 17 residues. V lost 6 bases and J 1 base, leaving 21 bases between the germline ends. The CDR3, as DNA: TGTGCCAGCAGGCTTTTTGGACAGAGTTTGCCGAACACTGAAGCTTTCTTT. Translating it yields CASRLFGQSLPNTEAFF.

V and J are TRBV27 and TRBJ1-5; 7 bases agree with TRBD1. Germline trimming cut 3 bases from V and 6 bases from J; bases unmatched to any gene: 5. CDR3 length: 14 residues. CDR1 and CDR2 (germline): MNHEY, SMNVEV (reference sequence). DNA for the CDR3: TGTGCCAGCAGTTTGTTAGGGGGCGGTCAGCCCCAGCATTTT. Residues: CASSLLGGGQPQHF.

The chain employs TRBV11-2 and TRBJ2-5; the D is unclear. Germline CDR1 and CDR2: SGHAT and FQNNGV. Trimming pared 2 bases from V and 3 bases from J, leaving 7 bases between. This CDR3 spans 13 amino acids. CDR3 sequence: CASSLRTEETQYF. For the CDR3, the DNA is TGTGCCAGCAGCTTAAGAACGGAAGAGACCCAGTACTTC. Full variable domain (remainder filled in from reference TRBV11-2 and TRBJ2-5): EAGVAQSPRYKIIEKRQSVAFWCNPISGHATLYWYQQILGQGPKLLIQFQNNGVVDDSQLPKDRFSAERLKGVDSTLKIQPAKLEDSAVYLCASSLRTEETQYFGPGTRLLVL.

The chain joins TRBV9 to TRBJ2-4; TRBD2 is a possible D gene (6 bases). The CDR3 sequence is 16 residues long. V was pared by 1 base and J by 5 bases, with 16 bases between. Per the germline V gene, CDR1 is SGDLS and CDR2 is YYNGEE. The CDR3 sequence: CASSVFWGGLENIQYF. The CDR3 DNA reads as TGTGCCAGCAGCGTATTTTGGGGAGGATTGGAAAACATTCAGTACTTC.

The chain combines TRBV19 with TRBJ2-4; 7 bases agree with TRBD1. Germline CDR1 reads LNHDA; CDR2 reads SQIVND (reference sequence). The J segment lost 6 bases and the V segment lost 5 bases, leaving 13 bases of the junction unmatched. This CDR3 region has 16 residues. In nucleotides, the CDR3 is TGTGCCAGTAGTCCAACAGGGGCTCGCAATGGAAACATTCAGTACTTC. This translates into CASSPTGARNGNIQYF.

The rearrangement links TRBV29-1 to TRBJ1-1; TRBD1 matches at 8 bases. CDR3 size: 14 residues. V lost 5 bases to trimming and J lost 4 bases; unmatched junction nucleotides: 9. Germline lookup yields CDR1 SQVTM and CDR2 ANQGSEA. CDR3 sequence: CSVPDRGWGTEAFF. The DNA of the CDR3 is TGCAGCGTTCCTGACAGGGGTTGGGGCACTGAAGCTTTCTTT.

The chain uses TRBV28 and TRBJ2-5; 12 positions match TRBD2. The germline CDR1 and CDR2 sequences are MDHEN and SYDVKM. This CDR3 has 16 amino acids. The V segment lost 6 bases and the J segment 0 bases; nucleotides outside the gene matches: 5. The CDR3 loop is CASRPGTSGYQETQYF. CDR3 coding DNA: TGTGCCAGCAGGCCTGGGACTAGCGGGTACCAAGAGACCCAGTACTTC.

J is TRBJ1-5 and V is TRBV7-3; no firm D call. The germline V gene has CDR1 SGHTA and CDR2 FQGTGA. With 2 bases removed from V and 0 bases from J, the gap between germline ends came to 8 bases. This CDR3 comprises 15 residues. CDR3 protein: CASSLQGNSNQPQHF. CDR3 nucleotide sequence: TGTGCCAGCAGCTTACAAGGGAATAGCAATCAGCCCCAGCATTTT. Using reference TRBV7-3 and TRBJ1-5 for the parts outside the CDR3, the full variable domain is GAGVSQTPSNKVTEKGKYVELRCDPISGHTALYWYRQSLGQGPEFLIYFQGTGAADDSGLPNDRFFAVRPEGSVSTLKIQRTERGDSAVYLCASSLQGNSNQPQHFGDGTRLSIL.

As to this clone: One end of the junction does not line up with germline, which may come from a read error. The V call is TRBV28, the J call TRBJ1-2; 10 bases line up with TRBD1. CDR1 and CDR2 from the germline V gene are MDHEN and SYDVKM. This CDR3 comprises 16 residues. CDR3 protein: CASSLWRGTGVGGYTF. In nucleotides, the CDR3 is TGTGCCAGCAGTCTATGGCGAGGGACAGGGGTTGGTGGCTACACCTTC.

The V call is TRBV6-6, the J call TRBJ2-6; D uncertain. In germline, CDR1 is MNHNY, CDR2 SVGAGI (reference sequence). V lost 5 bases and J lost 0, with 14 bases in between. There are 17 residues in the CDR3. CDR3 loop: CASSPGFSSSGANVLTF. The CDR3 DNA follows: TGTGCCAGCAGTCCAGGATTTTCGAGCTCTGGGGCCAACGTCCTGACTTTC.

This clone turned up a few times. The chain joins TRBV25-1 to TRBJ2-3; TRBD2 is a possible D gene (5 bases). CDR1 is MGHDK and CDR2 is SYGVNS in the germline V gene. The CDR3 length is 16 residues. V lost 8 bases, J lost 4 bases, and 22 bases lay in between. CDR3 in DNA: TGTGCCAGCCTCGCATTGGACGAGGGCCTTGCAGATACGCAGTATTTT. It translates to CASLALDEGLADTQYF. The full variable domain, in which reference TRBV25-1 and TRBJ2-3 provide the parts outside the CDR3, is EADIYQTPRYLVIGTGKKITLECSQTMGHDKMYWYQQDPGMELHLIHYSYGVNSTEKGDLSSESTVSRIRTEHFPLTLESARPSHTSQYLCASLALDEGLADTQYFGPGTRLTVL.

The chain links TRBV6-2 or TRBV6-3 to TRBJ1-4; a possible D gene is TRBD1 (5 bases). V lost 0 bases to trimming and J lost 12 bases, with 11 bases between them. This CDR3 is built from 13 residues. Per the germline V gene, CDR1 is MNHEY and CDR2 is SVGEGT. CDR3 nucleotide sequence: TGTGCCAGCAGTTACTCCCTTGGACAAGAACTGTTTTTT. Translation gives CASSYSLGQELFF.

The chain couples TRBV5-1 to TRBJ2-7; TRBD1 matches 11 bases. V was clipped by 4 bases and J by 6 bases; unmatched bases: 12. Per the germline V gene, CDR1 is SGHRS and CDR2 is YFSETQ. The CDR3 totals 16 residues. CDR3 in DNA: TGCGCCAGCAGCCAAAACCCGGGACAGGGGGAGGGCGAGCAGTACTTC. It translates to CASSQNPGQGEGEQYF.

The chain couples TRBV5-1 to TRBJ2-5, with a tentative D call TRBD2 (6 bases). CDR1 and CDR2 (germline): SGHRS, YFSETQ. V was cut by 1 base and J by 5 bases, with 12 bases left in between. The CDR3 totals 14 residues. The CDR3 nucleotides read TGCGCCAGCAGCTTGTATGAGGGGAGGGAGACCCAGTACTTC. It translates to CASSLYEGRETQYF.

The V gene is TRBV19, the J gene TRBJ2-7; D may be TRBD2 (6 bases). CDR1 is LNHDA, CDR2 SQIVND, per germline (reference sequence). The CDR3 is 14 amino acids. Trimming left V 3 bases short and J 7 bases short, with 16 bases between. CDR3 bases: TGTGCCAGTAGTATGGACGGGGGTAGGTTAGAGCAGTACTTC. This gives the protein CASSMDGGRLEQYF. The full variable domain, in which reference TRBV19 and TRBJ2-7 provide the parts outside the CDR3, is DGGITQSPKYLFRKEGQNVTLSCEQNLNHDAMYWYRQDPGQGLRLIYYSQIVNDFQKGDIAEGYSVSREKKESFPLTVTSAQKNPTAFYLCASSMDGGRLEQYFGPGTRLTVT.